A selection of T cell receptor beta chains follows, all from one sample in a study of cytomegalovirus exposure and HLA in healthy donors. Generated by immunoSEQ multiplex PCR, the TCRdb table keeps only in-frame clones and is missing some. The sample records approximately 100,000 clones, 60% to 85% being singletons. Sequences were obtained from PBMCs. The receptors were gathered from a woman between 35 and 50 years old in good health and CMV-seropositive. Each CDR3 is given with its conserved first and last residue. The D gene is left open where the match is weak. The size entry is marked missing in some rows and otherwise reads once, few, many or a size class.

cdr3_nt cdr3_aa v_call d_call clone_size j_call
TGTGCTAGCAGCCCCAGGGAAGGGGCAGGAGATACGCAGTATTTT CASSPREGAGDTQYF TRBV7-7 - - TRBJ2-3
TGTGCCAGCAGTGACTCAAGCGGCAGGACGCAGTATTTT CASSDSSGRTQYF TRBV6-4 - few TRBJ2-3
TGTGCCAGTTACCCGGGACAGGGGGGTGGCTACACCTTC CASYPGQGGGYTF TRBV6-1 TRBD1 - TRBJ1-2
TGTGCCAGCAGCTCAGGAACGGCCCCTAACTATGGCTACACCTTC CASSSGTAPNYGYTF TRBV5-4 - - TRBJ1-2
TGTGCCAGCAGTGAAGCCTCGTCAGGGAAGGGCACTGAAGCTTTCTTT CASSEASSGKGTEAFF TRBV6-1 - few TRBJ1-1
TGTGCCTGGACTCGGTGGGAGTACTCTGGAAACACCATATATTTT CAWTRWEYSGNTIYF TRBV30 - - TRBJ1-3
TGTGCCAGCAGTTTCTCAGTGGACAATGAGCAGTTCTTC CASSFSVDNEQFF TRBV27 - once TRBJ2-1
TGTGCCAGCAGCCCGTGGGGGGTAGAGCAGTACTTC CASSPWGVEQYF TRBV7-2 - - TRBJ2-7
TGCGCCAGCAGCTTGTTCGATGAGCAGTTCTTC CASSLFDEQFF TRBV5-1 - - TRBJ2-1
TGCGCCAGCAGCCAACCGGGGTGGAACACTGAAGCTTTCTTT CASSQPGWNTEAFF TRBV4-1 - - TRBJ1-1
TGTGCCAGCAGCTTACGGGGAGGGGCCCCTAGCACAGATACGCAGTATTTT CASSLRGGAPSTDTQYF TRBV7-3 TRBD2 few TRBJ2-3
TGTGCCAGCAGGAGTGGGGGCTATAGCACAGATACGCAGTATTTT CASRSGGYSTDTQYF TRBV2 - - TRBJ2-3
TGTGCCAGCAGTTTTACCGGGACTCGATCGTTGCAGTACTTC CASSFTGTRSLQYF TRBV6-6 - - TRBJ2-7
TGTGCCTGGAGTCCTAAGGGGGAGGGCGTCTATGGCTACACCTTC CAWSPKGEGVYGYTF TRBV30 - - TRBJ1-2
TGTGCCAGCAGCTTAAGAGTCTCTGGGGCCAACGTCCTGACTTTC CASSLRVSGANVLTF TRBV7-8 - - TRBJ2-6
TGTGCCAGCAGTGAAGGGGGGGGTTGGGAGACCCAGTACTTC CASSEGGGWETQYF TRBV6-1 TRBD2 - TRBJ2-5
TGTGCCAGCACTGAACCTGGGCTCGGGACCCAGTACTTC CASTEPGLGTQYF TRBV6-5 - - TRBJ2-5
TGTGCCAGTAGTATAGCAAGGAGTAGTGAAAAACTGTTTTTT CASSIARSSEKLFF TRBV19 - - TRBJ1-4
TGTGCCACCAGCAGAGATAAGGGGACAGTCTCTGGAAACACCATATATTTT CATSRDKGTVSGNTIYF TRBV15 TRBD1 - TRBJ1-3
TGTGCCAGTAGGGGGACAGGAAGAGAGAGGATAGCTTTCTTT CASRGTGRERIAFF TRBV19 TRBD1 - TRBJ1-1
TGTGCCAGTAGTACGGGGGGGATGAACACTGAAGCTTTCTTT CASSTGGMNTEAFF TRBV19 - - TRBJ1-1
TGTGCCAGCAGCCCGACAGGGAGCTACGAGCAGTACTTC CASSPTGSYEQYF TRBV25-1 TRBD1 once TRBJ2-7
TGTGCCAGTAGTATCCGGGATCAGCCCCAGCATTTT CASSIRDQPQHF TRBV19 - - TRBJ1-5
TGTGCCAGCAGCTTCTCGACAGGGGTGAACACTGAAGCTTTCTTT CASSFSTGVNTEAFF TRBV7-2 TRBD1 - TRBJ1-1
TGTGCCAGCAGCTCTACTGGACAGGGGAGGAATTCACCCCTCCACTTT CASSSTGQGRNSPLHF TRBV5-4 TRBD1 - TRBJ1-6
TGCGCCAGCAGCTTGGGGGCCGGGACAGGGGGCGCAGATACGCAGTATTTT CASSLGAGTGGADTQYF TRBV5-1 TRBD1 few TRBJ2-3
TGTGCCAGCTCACCGGCCGGGACAGGGTATGGCTACACCTTC CASSPAGTGYGYTF TRBV18 TRBD1 - TRBJ1-2
TGTGCCAGCAGTCCGGGACAGGGGGACTACGAGCAGTACTTC CASSPGQGDYEQYF TRBV25-1 TRBD1 - TRBJ2-7
TGTGCCAGCAGCCCCGGGGTCACCAATCAGCCCCAGCATTTT CASSPGVTNQPQHF TRBV5-5 - - TRBJ1-5
TGTGCCAGCAGTTCGGCGGGCTCCTATGGCTACACCTTC CASSSAGSYGYTF TRBV6-4 - - TRBJ1-2
TGTGCCAGCAGCCCAGGGTACTACGAGCAGTACTTC CASSPGYYEQYF TRBV6-1 - - TRBJ2-7
TGCGCCAGCAGCCTAGGTGGTCTAGCGGGGGGCCAAGAGACCCAGTACTTC CASSLGGLAGGQETQYF TRBV4-1 TRBD2 - TRBJ2-5
TGCGCCAGCAGCCCGGGTTTAAAAAACATTCAGTACTTC CASSPGLKNIQYF TRBV5-1 - - TRBJ2-4
TGTGCCAGCAGCTTAGTCCTTCACAGGGGGAAAGGGGATCAGCCCCAGCATTTT CASSLVLHRGKGDQPQHF TRBV7-8 TRBD1 once TRBJ1-5
TGTGCCAGTAGCCCGAGGGCCGGCACTGAAGCTTTCTTT CASSPRAGTEAFF TRBV19 - - TRBJ1-1
TGTGCCAGCAGCTTAGTCGCAGGTCTGAATTCACCCCTCCACTTT CASSLVAGLNSPLHF TRBV7-9 - - TRBJ1-6
TGCGCCAGCAGCCAAGAGGCAGGTAGCAATCAGCCCCAGCATTTT CASSQEAGSNQPQHF TRBV4-1 - once TRBJ1-5
TGTGCCTGGAGTGTAACGGGACAGTATGAAAAACTGTTTTTT CAWSVTGQYEKLFF TRBV30 TRBD1 few TRBJ1-4
TGTGCCAGCAATCTGAACACCTACGAGCAGTACTTC CASNLNTYEQYF TRBV6-1 - - TRBJ2-7
TGCGCCAGCAGCTTGGGGGGACTCCCCGGGGAAGAGACCCAGTACTTC CASSLGGLPGEETQYF TRBV5-1 - - TRBJ2-5
TGTGCCTGGAGTCCGACAGGGGATTCACCCCTCCACTTT CAWSPTGDSPLHF TRBV30 TRBD1 - TRBJ1-6
TGCGCCAGCAGCCACCCGGGACAGGGGGTGGGTGGCACTGAAGCTTTCTTT CASSHPGQGVGGTEAFF TRBV4-1 TRBD1 - TRBJ1-1
TGTGCCAGCAGCTTAGGCGGGGGTGGGCAAGAGACCCAGTACTTC CASSLGGGGQETQYF TRBV7-7 TRBD2 - TRBJ2-5
TGTGCCAGCAGTGCCTCCGGGACAGGGAACACCGGGGAGCTGTTTTTT CASSASGTGNTGELFF TRBV2 TRBD1 - TRBJ2-2
TGCGCCAGCAGCCAAGGACCTGGGGGGGGAGAGACCCAGTACTTC CASSQGPGGGETQYF TRBV4-1 TRBD2 - TRBJ2-5
TGTGCCAGCAGCTTTCAGGGACTCTGGCAGCCCCAGCATTTT CASSFQGLWQPQHF TRBV5-8 - once TRBJ1-5
TGTGCCAGCAGCCCTACTTTCTACAATGAGCAGTTCTTC CASSPTFYNEQFF TRBV14 - - TRBJ2-1
TGTGCCAGCAGCTTACCCGGGGTTAGTGAAAAACTGTTTTTT CASSLPGVSEKLFF TRBV7-9 - - TRBJ1-4
TGTGCCACCAGCACAAGAGACAGGGGAAACACCATATATTTT CATSTRDRGNTIYF TRBV15 - - TRBJ1-3
TGTGCCAGCAGCTTAGCACCCACAGGGTTGGGTGAAAAACTGTTTTTT CASSLAPTGLGEKLFF TRBV7-8 - - TRBJ1-4
TGTGCCTGGAGTACTCGCAATCAGCCCCAGCATTTT CAWSTRNQPQHF TRBV30 - - TRBJ1-5
TGTGCCTCGAGTGGTAACTACGAGCAGTACTTC CASSGNYEQYF TRBV11-2 - - TRBJ2-7
TGTGCCAGCAGTCGTTCACAGGGGCCCTCCTACGAGCAGTACTTC CASSRSQGPSYEQYF TRBV6-5 TRBD1 - TRBJ2-7
TGTGCCAGCACAAGACTAGCGGGGGGCCAAGAGACCCAGTACTTC CASTRLAGGQETQYF TRBV2 TRBD2 - TRBJ2-5